These 32 T cell receptor beta chains were sequenced from one sample in a study of beta chain features in type 1 diabetes. Expressed TCRB transcripts got sequenced, as all isolated RNA was reverse transcribed. Clones were sequenced by immunoSEQ multiplex PCR, and TCRdb holds only the in-frame ones, with some missing. The repertoire holds more than 150,000 clones, with just over 9% as singletons. The specimen sequenced was central memory CD4+ T cells from blood. These receptors came from a woman under 30 in good health.

This clone was detected only a few times. The chain employs TRBV10-3 and TRBJ2-1, with D possibly TRBD1 on 5 matching bases. Germline V gene lookup returns CDR1 ENHRY and CDR2 SYGVKD. The CDR3 totals 13 residues. The germline V and J ends were trimmed by 10 bases and 7 bases, with 17 bases remaining between them. The DNA of the CDR3 is TGTGCCACCTTTAAGGGGTCCCCAAATGAGCAGTTCTTC. It translates to CATFKGSPNEQFF.

The V gene is TRBV25-1, the J gene TRBJ2-1; 8 bases fit TRBD2. V shed 0 bases and J 8 bases; nucleotides not matched to a gene: 9. The V gene's germline CDR1 is MGHDK and CDR2 SYGVNS. The CDR3 loop spans 16 amino acids. The CDR3 DNA reads as TGTGCCAGCAGTGAATATCGGGGCGGGGGGAGCGATGAGCAGTTCTTC. Protein sequence: CASSEYRGGGSDEQFF.

The chain links TRBV18 to TRBJ2-7; D possibly corresponds to TRBD1 (5 bases). CDR3 length: 14 residues. Germline CDR1 is KGHSH and CDR2 is LQKENI. Trimming removed 4 bases from V and 2 bases from J, with 12 bases in between. The CDR3 protein is CASSQEQDTYEQYF. CDR3 nucleotide sequence: TGTGCCAGCTCACAAGAACAGGACACCTACGAGCAGTACTTC.

The chain combines TRBV30 with TRBJ2-5, with 7 bases identical to TRBD2. The V segment lost 2 bases and the J segment 4 bases; nucleotides outside the gene matches: 7. CDR1 is GTSNPN and CDR2 is SVGIG in the germline V gene (reference sequence). This CDR3 has 14 residues. The CDR3 DNA reads as TGTGCCTGGAGTCAAGCGGGGAGGTCAGAGACCCAGTACTTC. This translates into CAWSQAGRSETQYF.

The genes are TRBV5-1 and TRBJ2-3, with D perhaps TRBD2 (6 bases). This CDR3 region has 14 residues. CDR1 and CDR2 (germline): SGHRS, YFSETQ. V was trimmed by 1 base and J by 5 bases, leaving 11 bases between them. CDR3 coding DNA: TGCGCCAGCAGCTTGACAGCGGGTGAAGATACGCAGTATTTT. It yields the protein CASSLTAGEDTQYF.

V gene TRBV5-1 combines with J gene TRBJ1-6, with unresolved D. V shed 1 base and J shed 10 bases, with 12 bases lying between them. CDR1 and CDR2 (germline): SGHRS, YFSETQ. This CDR3 is 14 amino acids long. CDR3: CASSLSTGSSPLHF. The CDR3 nucleotides read TGCGCCAGCAGCTTGAGTACGGGAAGCTCACCCCTCCACTTT.

This clone came up a few times. CDR3 protein: CASRASTDTQYF. CDR3 in DNA: TGTGCCAGCAGGGCAAGCACAGATACGCAGTATTTT. The chain has TRBV6-1 and TRBJ2-3; D is unresolved. This CDR3 is built from 12 residues. The V end lost 6 bases, the J end lost 0 bases, and 4 bases lay between the germline ends. Germline assignment: CDR1 MNHNS and CDR2 SASEGT.

This clone occurred a few times. The V call is TRBV9, the J call TRBJ1-2; D unclear. The CDR3 covers 14 residues. With 3 bases removed from V and 4 bases from J, the gap between germline ends came to 13 bases. CDR1 is SGDLS and CDR2 is YYNGEE in the germline V gene. CDR3 loop: CASSARRATYGYTF. The CDR3, as DNA: TGTGCCAGCAGCGCCCGGAGGGCCACCTATGGCTACACCTTC.

This clone was recorded at least ten times. The chain combines TRBV30 with TRBJ2-7; D may be TRBD2 (5 bases). V lost 1 base and J 6 bases, leaving 10 bases between the germline ends. The CDR3 spans 12 residues. Germline lookup yields CDR1 GTSNPN and CDR2 SVGIG (reference sequence). The chain's CDR3 is CAWSGGSREQYF. The CDR3 DNA reads TGTGCCTGGAGTGGAGGGTCCCGCGAGCAGTACTTC.

The chain joins TRBV19 to TRBJ2-5; TRBD2 might be the D (5 bases). V lost 3 bases and J lost 5, with 10 bases in between. CDR1 and CDR2 from the germline V gene are LNHDA and SQIVND (reference sequence). This CDR3 spans 13 amino acids. The CDR3 reads CASSITQRETQYF. The CDR3 nucleotides are TGTGCCAGTAGTATCACCCAGCGGGAGACCCAGTACTTC.

The gene calls are TRBV10-3 and TRBJ2-3; possibly TRBD2 for D (5 bases). Trimming cost V 6 bases and J 0 bases, with 19 bases left between them. Germline V gene lookup returns CDR1 ENHRY and CDR2 SYGVKD. The CDR3 covers 17 residues. The CDR3 sequence: CAISAIALGQSTDTQYF. The DNA of the CDR3 is TGTGCCATCAGCGCTATAGCGTTAGGGCAAAGCACAGATACGCAGTATTTT.

There are a few counts of this clone. The V gene is TRBV5-1, the J gene TRBJ2-3; 7 bases map to TRBD1. With 6 bases clipped from V and 4 bases from J, the junction kept 11 bases outside the gene matches. This CDR3 spans 15 amino acids. Germline CDR1 reads SGHRS; CDR2 reads YFSETQ. CDR3 nucleotide sequence: TGCGCCAGCATCTTCGGGACAGTGTATCCAGATACGCAGTATTTT. Translating gives CASIFGTVYPDTQYF.

The chain uses TRBV19 and TRBJ1-2; D not resolved. The CDR3 sequence is 14 residues long. From germline, CDR1 is LNHDA and CDR2 SQIVND (reference sequence). Trimming left V 4 bases short and J 8 bases short, with 17 bases between. CDR3 sequence (DNA): TGTGCCAGTAGTAGGACTTCCGAGGAGGGAGGCTACACCTTC. Amino acids: CASSRTSEEGGYTF.

This clone was observed a few times. The V gene is TRBV29-1, the J gene TRBJ2-2; the D gene is possibly TRBD2 (5 bases). Trimming left V 5 bases short and J 1 base short, with 11 bases between. The CDR3 length is 14 residues. Germline V gene sequence: CDR1 SQVTM, CDR2 ANQGSEA. Here the CDR3 reads CSVSGIENTGELFF. In nucleotides, the CDR3 is TGCAGCGTTTCGGGGATCGAGAACACCGGGGAGCTGTTTTTT.

This clone has only a few counts. The rearrangement joins TRBV5-1 to TRBJ2-3, with 7 bases lining up with TRBD1. The length of the CDR3 is 14 residues. The germline CDR1 and CDR2 sequences are SGHRS and YFSETQ. V lost 2 bases and J lost 0; bases outside the gene matches: 0. CDR3 sequence (DNA): TGCGCCAGCAGCTTACAGGGGAGCACAGATACGCAGTATTTT. This gives the protein CASSLQGSTDTQYF.

This clone was found a few times. This rearrangement joins TRBV30 to TRBJ2-7, with a weak D call TRBD1 (6 bases). Germline lookup yields CDR1 GTSNPN and CDR2 SVGIG (reference sequence). The CDR3 covers 13 residues. V was cut by 0 bases and J by 5 bases, with 11 bases left in between. CDR3 sequence: CAWSVQGANEQYF. In nucleotides, the CDR3 is TGTGCCTGGAGTGTACAGGGAGCGAACGAGCAGTACTTC.

This clone was counted a few times. The genes are TRBV5-1 and TRBJ2-7; 8 nucleotides match TRBD1. The CDR3 covers 15 residues. V lost 4 bases to trimming and J lost 1 base; unmatched junction nucleotides: 7. The germline V gene has CDR1 SGHRS and CDR2 YFSETQ. For the CDR3, the DNA is TGCGCCAGCAGCCAGGACAGGGCCTCATCCTACGAGCAGTACTTC. This sequence encodes CASSQDRASSYEQYF.

In its sample, this clone was seen many times. V gene TRBV14 combines with J gene TRBJ1-1; TRBD1 matches 10 bases. This CDR3 spans 17 amino acids. V was pared by 0 bases and J by 1 base, with 5 bases of the junction left unmatched. Germline loops: CDR1 SGHDN, CDR2 FVKESK. The CDR3 DNA sequence: TGTGCCAGCAGCCAAGAAGGGACAGGGGTCGGGAACACTGAAGCTTTCTTT. Translating it yields CASSQEGTGVGNTEAFF.

This rearrangement joins TRBV9 to TRBJ2-5; 8 nucleotides align to TRBD2. The V segment lost 3 bases and the J segment 5 bases; nucleotides outside the gene matches: 9. Germline V gene lookup returns CDR1 SGDLS and CDR2 YYNGEE. This CDR3 comprises 15 residues. In DNA form, the CDR3 reads TGTGCCAGCAGCGACTCTGCGGGAGGCTTGGAGACCCAGTACTTC. It yields the protein CASSDSAGGLETQYF.

CDR3: CASSPAGGANSPLHF. The CDR3 DNA reads as TGTGCCAGCTCACCGGCGGGGGGCGCGAATTCACCCCTCCACTTT. The rearrangement uses TRBV18 and TRBJ1-6; D possibly corresponds to TRBD1 (6 bases). Deletions cut 3 bases from V and 7 bases from J, with 13 bases between. Germline CDR1 is KGHSH and CDR2 is LQKENI. The CDR3 contains 15 residues.

This clone was recorded a few times. The CDR3 region has the DNA TGTGCCAGTAGTATGAGTCCTCGGGGAACGCAGTACTTC. It encodes CASSMSPRGTQYF. The chain carries TRBV19 and TRBJ2-7; maybe TRBD2 (5 bases). This CDR3 spans 13 amino acids. The V end was cut by 3 bases, the J end by 9 bases, with 15 bases between. CDR1 and CDR2 (germline): LNHDA, SQIVND (reference sequence).

The rearrangement uses TRBV6-6 and TRBJ1-1, with unresolved D. CDR3 length: 14 amino acids. The V end lost 4 bases, the J end lost 1 base, and 10 bases lay between the germline ends. Per the germline V gene, CDR1 is MNHNY and CDR2 is SVGAGI (reference sequence). CDR3 coding DNA: TGTGCCAGCAGTTCCGACGGAGGGAACACTGAAGCTTTCTTT. Amino acids: CASSSDGGNTEAFF.

The genes are TRBV5-4 and TRBJ1-2, with TRBD1 identical over 7 bases. There are 15 residues in the CDR3. Germline V gene sequence: CDR1 SGHNT, CDR2 YYREEE (reference sequence). Trimming cost V 4 bases and J 1 base; bases outside gene matches: 7. This CDR3 is CASSPGTDFNYGYTF. In DNA form, the CDR3 reads TGTGCCAGCAGCCCTGGGACAGATTTTAACTATGGCTACACCTTC.

This clone appeared a few times. V is TRBV10-1 and J is TRBJ2-4; TRBD2 agrees at 11 bases. The CDR3 spans 15 residues. From germline, CDR1 is WNHNN and CDR2 SYGVQD (reference sequence). V lost 0 bases and J lost 6; bases outside the gene matches: 1. The CDR3 DNA reads as TGCGCCAGCAGTGAGTCAACTAGCGGGAGAAACATTCAGTACTTC. Protein sequence: CASSESTSGRNIQYF.

The chain joins TRBV5-1 to TRBJ1-1; D is perhaps TRBD1 (5 bases). CDR3 length equals 12 residues. With 4 bases removed from V and 6 bases from J, the gap between germline ends came to 10 bases. Germline loops: CDR1 SGHRS, CDR2 YFSETQ. The CDR3 DNA reads as TGCGCCAGCAGCAACCAGGGCGCTGAAGCTTTCTTT. Translation: CASSNQGAEAFF.

The chain carries TRBV7-2 and TRBJ2-1; 10 bases are shared with TRBD1. CDR3 size: 14 residues. In germline, CDR1 is SGHTA, CDR2 FQGNSA. V was pared by 4 bases and J by 8 bases, with 5 bases of the junction left unmatched. This CDR3 is CASSSRTGGYEQFF. The CDR3 DNA sequence: TGTGCCAGCAGCTCGAGGACAGGGGGATATGAGCAGTTCTTC.

J is TRBJ2-7 and V is TRBV7-2; D is perhaps TRBD1 (6 bases). The CDR3 has 14 residues. The ends were cut back, 5 bases at V and 1 base at J, with 12 bases in the middle. CDR1 SGHTA and CDR2 FQGNSA come from the germline V gene. This chain's CDR3 is CASSAQQGSYEQYF. The CDR3 DNA sequence: TGTGCCAGCAGCGCCCAACAGGGATCCTACGAGCAGTACTTC.

This clone has a handful of counts. The chain couples TRBV11-3 to TRBJ1-1; a weak D match, TRBD1 (5 bases). Germline assignment: CDR1 SGHNT and CDR2 YENEEA. This CDR3 comprises 13 residues. V lost 4 bases and J 5 bases, leaving 11 bases between the germline ends. DNA for the CDR3: TGTGCCAGCAGCTCGGACGGGGGAACTGAAGCTTTCTTT. It codes for CASSSDGGTEAFF.

This clone appeared a few times. V gene TRBV4-3 combines with J gene TRBJ2-5, with TRBD2 identical over 8 bases. Germline CDR1 and CDR2: LGHNA and YSLEER. With V trimmed by 0 bases and J by 2 bases, 8 bases remained unmatched. CDR3 length equals 17 residues. CDR3 nucleotides: TGCGCCAGCAGCCAAGATCTTGGCGGGGGGTGGCAAGAGACCCAGTACTTC. Residues: CASSQDLGGGWQETQYF.

In this sample, this clone turned up a few times. The rearrangement uses TRBV28 and TRBJ1-1; TRBD1 might be the D (6 bases). The CDR3 contains 16 residues. Trimming cost V 6 bases and J 7 bases, with 24 bases left between them. Germline CDR1 is MDHEN and CDR2 is SYDVKM. The CDR3 nucleotides read TGTGCCAGCAGGGGGGCGCGACAGGCCGAAGCCAGTGAAGCTTTCTTT. Translation: CASRGARQAEASEAFF.

The CDR3 protein is CASSLEANEQFF. The CDR3, as DNA: TGTGCCAGCAGCTTAGAGGCCAATGAGCAGTTCTTC. The chain carries TRBV11-2 and TRBJ2-1; no clear D. CDR3 length: 12 residues. Trimming removed 0 bases at V and 6 bases at J, with 3 bases between. Germline CDR1 SGHAT, CDR2 FQNNGV.

CDR3 sequence: CASSLSGQGQETQYF. The CDR3 nucleotides read TGCGCCAGCAGCTTGTCGGGACAGGGGCAAGAGACCCAGTACTTC. The chain couples TRBV5-1 to TRBJ2-5; 10 bases line up with TRBD1. The CDR3 runs to 15 residues. J lost 2 bases, V lost 1 base, and 2 bases had no gene match. Looked up from germline, CDR1 is SGHRS and CDR2 is YFSETQ.